This T cell receptor (beta chain) was profiled in a study of CD8 T cells in Susac syndrome. When the RNA was reverse transcribed, random hexamers were used with an input of about 0.5 to 1 ug. Amplification of TCR beta CDR3 across 54 Vbeta and 13 Jbeta was performed with immunoSEQ multiplex PCR. Via MiXCR, TCRdb re-called the immunoSEQ multiplex PCR reads, giving one row per CDR3 protein. The sample holds 150,000 to 250,000 distinct CDR3 sequences, 90% to 95% seen once. Germline assignment: CDR1 GTSNPN and CDR2 SVGIG (reference sequence). The length of the CDR3 is 18 residues. The junction had 18 bases not matched to a gene; V was cut back by 2 bases and J by 4 bases. TCR beta sequences were obtained from blood CD8+ and CD4+ T cells. Included as multiple sclerosis controls were treatment-naive patients who had stable or active relapsing-remitting disease. TEMRA cells underwent FACS enrichment and CD8+ and CD4+ T cells underwent negative isolation.

This TCR came from a human donor with multiple sclerosis. The rearrangement joins TRBV30 to TRBJ2-7; TRBD1 matches 9 bases. Sequencing was carried out using CD4+ T cells from PBMCs. CDR3 coding DNA: TGTGCCTGGAGTAAGCCGGGACAGGGAATATTGGCTGAATACGAGCAGTACTTC. It encodes CAWSKPGQGILAEYEQYF. Drawing the rest from reference TRBV30 and TRBJ2-7, the complete variable domain is SQTIHQWPATLVQPVGSPLSLECTVEGTSNPNLYWYRQAAGRGLQLLFYSVGIGQISSEVPQNLSASRPQDRQFILSSKKLLLSDSGFYLCAWSKPGQGILAEYEQYFGPGTRLTVT.